Sequencing of this T cell receptor (beta chain) was carried out in a study of lung T cells in sarcoidosis with Löfgren's syndrome. Study-level background: Analyses focused on Löfgren's syndrome patients. General observations from the study: The most expanded V genes in Löfgren's patients were reportedly TRAV12-1 and TRBV2.

The CDR3 has 14 residues. The germline CDR1 and CDR2 sequences are DFQATT and SNEGSKA (reference sequence). V gave up 6 bases and J gave up 0 bases, with 11 bases separating them. Notes on this clonotype: No antigen is known for it. Possible read error: a much larger clone is one base away.

TCRdb itself ran the reads through MiXCR, one entry per CDR3 protein. Among some 65,000 distinct CDR3 sequences listed, 21% were seen once. V is TRBV20-1 and J is TRBJ1-4; D is possibly TRBD1 (5 bases). The sequenced material came from CD4+ T cells from PBMCs. This TCR came from a human donor with sarcoidosis (Löfgren's syndrome or another form), or a control subject (not recorded which). This CDR3 is CSAKTGATNEKLFF. The CDR3 DNA is TGCAGTGCGAAAACGGGGGCAACTAATGAAAAACTGTTTTTT.